Shown below are 14 T cell receptor beta chains from a single sample sequenced in a study of human thymus T cells. Only in-frame clones appear in the TCRdb table, and some are missing; sequencing was by immunoSEQ multiplex PCR. The profile shows about 50,000 clones, around 95% of them singletons. The sample taken for sequencing was blood. These receptor sequences come from a girl under three years old with a congenital heart defect but otherwise immunologically healthy.

The chain joins TRBV7-6 to TRBJ2-7; no firm D call. Germline lookup yields CDR1 SGHVS and CDR2 FNYEAQ. Trimming stripped 5 bases from V and 2 bases from J, with 13 bases between. The CDR3 contains 14 residues. CDR3 sequence (DNA): TGTGCCAGCAGCCCCCGACTGGTGACCTACGAGCAGTACTTC. Translation: CASSPRLVTYEQYF.

CDR3 in DNA: TGTGCCACCAGCAGACTAAGGGGGCTTGGGGCCAAAAACATTCAGTACTTC. Its protein is CATSRLRGLGAKNIQYF. The rearrangement links TRBV15 to TRBJ2-4, with 7 nucleotides matching TRBD1. The J segment lost 1 base and the V segment lost 2 bases, leaving 8 bases of the junction unmatched. The CDR3 is made up of 17 amino acids. In germline, CDR1 is LNHNV, CDR2 YYDKDF (reference sequence).

The chain uses TRBV28 and TRBJ1-4; D gene unclear. This CDR3 region has 12 residues. Germline V gene data show CDR1 as MDHEN and CDR2 as SYDVKM. Trimming cost V 2 bases and J 7 bases, with 5 bases left between them. CDR3 residues: CASSLVGEKLFF. CDR3 nucleotides: TGTGCCAGCAGTTTAGTAGGTGAAAAACTGTTTTTT.

CDR3 residues: CASSSPLTGRVGYGYTF. DNA for the CDR3: TGTGCCAGCAGTTCCCCTCTTACAGGGAGGGTAGGCTATGGCTACACCTTC. The rearrangement joins TRBV28 to TRBJ1-2; perhaps TRBD1 as D (6 bases). With 4 bases removed from V and 4 bases from J, the gap between germline ends came to 22 bases. Germline CDR1 is MDHEN and CDR2 is SYDVKM. This CDR3 is built from 17 residues.

This clone has a single count. V and J are TRBV2 and TRBJ2-1; 11 bases agree with TRBD2. This CDR3 spans 16 amino acids. Germline CDR1 and CDR2: SNHLY and FYNNEI. With 4 bases clipped from V and 8 bases from J, the junction kept 10 bases outside the gene matches. The CDR3 sequence: CASSGRGPGLADEQFF. CDR3 nucleotide sequence: TGTGCCAGCAGTGGCCGAGGGCCGGGACTAGCGGATGAGCAGTTCTTC.

Only one count was recorded for this clone. J is TRBJ2-1 and V is TRBV4-3; D ambiguous. Germline CDR1 and CDR2: LGHNA and YSLEER. V shed 4 bases and J shed 9 bases, with 10 bases lying between them. There are 12 residues in the CDR3. The CDR3 DNA is TGCGCCAGCAGCCGAGTATCTAGTGAGCAGTTCTTC. Residues: CASSRVSSEQFF.

The CDR3 loop reads CAWSLQGSLNEKLFF. The CDR3 DNA sequence: TGTGCCTGGAGTTTACAGGGGTCCCTAAATGAAAAACTGTTTTTT. J is TRBJ1-4 and V is TRBV30, with TRBD1 matching 7 bases. This CDR3 has 15 residues. Unmatched junction bases numbered 8, after V lost 2 bases and J lost 5 bases. Per the germline V gene, CDR1 is GTSNPN and CDR2 is SVGIG (reference sequence).

The chain joins TRBV19 to TRBJ1-1; the D is unclear. The CDR3 loop spans 13 amino acids. The V and J ends lost 7 bases and 5 bases respectively, with 14 bases between them. The germline CDR1 and CDR2 sequences are LNHDA and SQIVND (reference sequence). The CDR3 loop reads CASTRQSGTEAFF. CDR3 coding DNA: TGTGCCAGTACGAGGCAGTCGGGGACTGAAGCTTTCTTT.

In this sample, this clone turned up once. The chain employs TRBV5-1 and TRBJ2-2; D is unresolved. The CDR3 runs 15 residues. The V end lost 1 base, the J end lost 0 bases, and 7 bases lay between the germline ends. The V gene's germline CDR1 is SGHRS and CDR2 YFSETQ. The CDR3 reads CASSLTEANTGELFF. CDR3 DNA sequence: TGCGCCAGCAGCTTGACCGAGGCGAACACCGGGGAGCTGTTTTTT.

The rearrangement uses TRBV5-1 and TRBJ2-5; TRBD2 matches at 13 bases. The CDR3 runs 17 residues. Germline V gives CDR1 SGHRS, CDR2 YFSETQ. The ends lost 0 bases at V and 5 bases at J; junction bases unmatched: 7. The CDR3 sequence is CASSLVPGLAGMETQYF. The CDR3 coding sequence is TGCGCCAGCAGCTTGGTCCCGGGACTAGCGGGAATGGAGACCCAGTACTTC.

V is TRBV27 and J is TRBJ2-3, with 11 bases fitting TRBD2. V lost 5 bases and J lost 6; bases outside the gene matches: 7. Germline V gives CDR1 MNHEY, CDR2 SMNVEV (reference sequence). This CDR3 has 15 amino acids. Written as DNA, the CDR3 is TGTGCCAGCAGTAGACTAGCGGGGCGGCGGGATACGCAGTATTTT. This gives the protein CASSRLAGRRDTQYF.

The CDR3 loop is CASIGGEETQYF. CDR3 in DNA: TGTGCCAGCATCGGGGGGGAAGAGACCCAGTACTTC. This rearrangement joins TRBV11-3 to TRBJ2-5; 8 bases align to TRBD2. The trim removed 7 bases at V and 3 bases at J, leaving 1 base unmatched. CDR1 is SGHNT and CDR2 is YENEEA in the germline V gene. This CDR3 has 12 amino acids.

The rearrangement links TRBV27 to TRBJ2-7; D is possibly TRBD2 (6 bases). Germline assignment: CDR1 MNHEY and CDR2 SMNVEV (reference sequence). This CDR3 has 14 residues. Trimming took 10 bases from V and 1 from J, leaving 17 bases between them. In DNA form, the CDR3 reads TGTGCCACCCGAACCGGGGGTTCTTCCTACGAGCAGTACTTC. Translation: CATRTGGSSYEQYF.

The V call is TRBV6-1, the J call TRBJ2-1; D not certain. The V end was cut by 7 bases, the J end by 12 bases, with 19 bases between. Per the germline V gene, CDR1 is MNHNS and CDR2 is SASEGT. CDR3 length equals 13 residues. The DNA for the CDR3 is TGTGCCAGCACCCACTCCTATATTAGGGTGCAGTTCTTC. This sequence encodes CASTHSYIRVQFF.